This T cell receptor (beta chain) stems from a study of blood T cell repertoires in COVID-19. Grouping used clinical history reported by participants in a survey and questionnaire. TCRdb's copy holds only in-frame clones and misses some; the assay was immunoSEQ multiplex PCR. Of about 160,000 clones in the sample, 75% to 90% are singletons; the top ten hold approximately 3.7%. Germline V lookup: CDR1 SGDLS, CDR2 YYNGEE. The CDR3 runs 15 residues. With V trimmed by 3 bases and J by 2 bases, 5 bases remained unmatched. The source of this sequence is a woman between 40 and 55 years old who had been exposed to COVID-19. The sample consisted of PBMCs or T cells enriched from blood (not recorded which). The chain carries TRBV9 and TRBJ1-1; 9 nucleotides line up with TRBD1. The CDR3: CASSAQTGGNTEAFF. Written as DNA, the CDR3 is TGTGCCAGCAGCGCCCAGACAGGGGGTAACACTGAAGCTTTCTTT.